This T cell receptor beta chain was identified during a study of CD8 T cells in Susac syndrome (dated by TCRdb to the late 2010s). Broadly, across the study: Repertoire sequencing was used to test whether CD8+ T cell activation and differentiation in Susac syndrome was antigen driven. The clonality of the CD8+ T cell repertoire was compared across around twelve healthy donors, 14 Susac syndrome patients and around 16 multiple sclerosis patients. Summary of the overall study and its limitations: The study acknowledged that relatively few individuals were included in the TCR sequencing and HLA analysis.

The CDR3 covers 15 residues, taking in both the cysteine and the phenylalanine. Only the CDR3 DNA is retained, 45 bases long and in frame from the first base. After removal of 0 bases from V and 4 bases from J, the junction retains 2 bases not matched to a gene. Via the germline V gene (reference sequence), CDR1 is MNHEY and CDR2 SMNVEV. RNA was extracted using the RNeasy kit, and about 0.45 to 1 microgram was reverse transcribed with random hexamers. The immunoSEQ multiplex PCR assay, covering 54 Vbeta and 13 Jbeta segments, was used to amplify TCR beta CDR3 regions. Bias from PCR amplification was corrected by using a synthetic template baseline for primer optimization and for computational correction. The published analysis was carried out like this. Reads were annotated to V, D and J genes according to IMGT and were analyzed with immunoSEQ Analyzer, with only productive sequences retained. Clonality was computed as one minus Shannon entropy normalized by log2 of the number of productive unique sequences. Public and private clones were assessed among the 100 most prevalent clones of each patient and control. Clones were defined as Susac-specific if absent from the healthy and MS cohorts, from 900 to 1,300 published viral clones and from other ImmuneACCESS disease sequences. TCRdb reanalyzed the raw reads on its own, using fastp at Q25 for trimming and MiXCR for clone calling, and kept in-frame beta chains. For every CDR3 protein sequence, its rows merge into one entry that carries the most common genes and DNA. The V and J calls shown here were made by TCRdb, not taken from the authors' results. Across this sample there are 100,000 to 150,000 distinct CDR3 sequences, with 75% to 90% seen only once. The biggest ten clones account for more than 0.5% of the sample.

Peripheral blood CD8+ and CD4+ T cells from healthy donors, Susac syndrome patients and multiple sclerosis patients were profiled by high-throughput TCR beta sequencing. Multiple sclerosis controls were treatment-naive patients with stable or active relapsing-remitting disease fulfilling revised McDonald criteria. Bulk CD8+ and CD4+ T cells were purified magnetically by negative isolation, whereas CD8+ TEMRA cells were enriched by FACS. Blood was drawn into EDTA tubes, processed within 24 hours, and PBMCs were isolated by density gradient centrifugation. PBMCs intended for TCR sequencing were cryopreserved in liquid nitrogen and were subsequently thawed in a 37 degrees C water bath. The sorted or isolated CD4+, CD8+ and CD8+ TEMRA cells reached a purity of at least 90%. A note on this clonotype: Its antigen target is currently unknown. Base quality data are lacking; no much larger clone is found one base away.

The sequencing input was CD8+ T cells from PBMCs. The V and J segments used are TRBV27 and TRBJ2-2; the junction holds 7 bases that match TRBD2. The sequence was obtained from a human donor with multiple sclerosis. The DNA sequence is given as TGTGCCAGCAGTTTATCGGCGGGAGCCACCGGGGAGCTGTTTTTT. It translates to CASSLSAGATGELFF.